Listed here are 16 T cell receptor beta chains from one sample, sequenced in a study of metastatic and nonmetastatic thyroid tumors. Every patient was untreated before thyroid surgery. TCRdb re-processed the PCR reads through MiXCR. The sample shows 20,000 to 25,000 clones, 10% to 15% of them seen only once. Sequencing was done on a sample of blood. Receptor source: a female donor with papillary thyroid cancer or a benign thyroid nodule (not recorded which). Some clones in this sample may be carry-over from other donors' samples.

Many counts were recorded for this clone. The rearrangement joins TRBV30 to TRBJ2-7, with D maybe TRBD1 (5 bases). The CDR3 extends over 13 amino acids. Deletions cut 0 bases from V and 6 bases from J, with 12 bases between. Germline V CDR1 and CDR2: GTSNPN, SVGIG (reference sequence). DNA of the CDR3: TGTGCCTGGAGTGTGGGCGGTGGGGCCGAGCAGTACTTC. As protein: CAWSVGGGAEQYF.

Concerning this clone: Different DNA sequences within this sample yield the same CDR3. The chain joins TRBV30 to TRBJ2-1, with 9 positions matching TRBD2. Germline lookup yields CDR1 GTSNPN and CDR2 SVGIG (reference sequence). The ends lost 3 bases at V and 4 bases at J; junction bases unmatched: 7. The CDR3 sequence is 15 residues long. This CDR3 is CAWRKVAGVYNEQFF. The CDR3 region has the DNA TGTGCCTGGAGGAAAGTAGCGGGAGTTTACAATGAGCAGTTCTTC.

This clone was seen many times. This chain connects TRBV19 to TRBJ2-1, with TRBD1 matching 7 bases. The CDR3 is 13 amino acids. Germline V gene sequence: CDR1 LNHDA, CDR2 SQIVND (reference sequence). Losses at the gene ends were 5 bases for V and 4 bases for J; bases not matched to a gene: 2. In DNA, the CDR3 is TGTGCCAGTAGTTGGACAGGTTACAATGAGCAGTTCTTC. The encoded protein is CASSWTGYNEQFF.

The gene calls are TRBV5-1 and TRBJ2-1, with D perhaps TRBD1 or TRBD2 (6 bases each). Looked up from germline, CDR1 is SGHRS and CDR2 is YFSETQ. Trimming removed 0 bases from V and 7 bases from J, with 11 bases in between. The CDR3 covers 14 residues. In nucleotides, the CDR3 is TGCGCCAGCAGCTTGGGGGGGGCTGAGAATGAGCAGTTCTTC. This codes for CASSLGGAENEQFF.

This clone was counted at least ten times. This chain joins TRBV20-1 and TRBJ2-7; TRBD2 aligns across 8 bases. Germline V gene sequence: CDR1 DFQATT, CDR2 SNEGSKA (reference sequence). V lost 3 bases, J lost 0 bases, and 1 base stayed unmatched. The CDR3 sequence is 13 residues long. The CDR3 DNA sequence: TGCAGTGCTAGTGGGACTAGCTCCTACGAGCAGTACTTC. It encodes CSASGTSSYEQYF.

This clone occurred many times. The chain links TRBV14 to TRBJ2-7; no definite D call. The germline gives CDR1 SGHDN, CDR2 FVKESK. Trimming removed 6 bases at V and 2 bases at J, with 17 bases between. The CDR3 loop spans 15 amino acids. CDR3 coding DNA: TGTGCCAGCAGACCCTCAGCTGGGGTTGCCTACGAGCAGTACTTC. Its translation: CASRPSAGVAYEQYF.

This clone was recorded at least ten times. The chain recombines TRBV7-9 with TRBJ2-1; D remains unclear. The V gene's germline CDR1 is SEHNR and CDR2 FQNEAQ (reference sequence). V lost 5 bases and J 2 bases, leaving 10 bases between the germline ends. CDR3 size: 14 residues. The DNA of the CDR3 is TGTGCCAGCAGCAAAGACCCTACCTACAATGAGCAGTTCTTC. This encodes CASSKDPTYNEQFF.

This clone was detected many times. The J gene is TRBJ2-7, the V gene TRBV18; 10 bases are a match to TRBD2. With V trimmed by 2 bases and J by 0 bases, 1 base remained unmatched. This CDR3 spans 15 amino acids. The V gene's germline CDR1 is KGHSH and CDR2 LQKENI. CDR3: CASSPASGSSYEQYF. In nucleotides, the CDR3 is TGTGCCAGCTCACCAGCTAGCGGGAGCTCCTACGAGCAGTACTTC. The variable domain in full, with the rest retrieved from reference TRBV18 and TRBJ2-7, is NAGVMQNPRHLVRRRGQEARLRCSPMKGHSHVYWYRQLPEEGLKFMVYLQKENIIDESGMPKERFSAEFPKEGPSILRIQQVVRGDSAAYFCASSPASGSSYEQYFGPGTRLTVT.

This clone was seen a handful of times. The conserved closing phenylalanine or tryptophan is absent in this CDR3, likely reflecting a read error. The chain combines TRBV15 with TRBJ1-2, with a tentative D call TRBD1 (5 bases). Trimming took off 4 bases at V and 8 bases at J, with 11 bases between the two ends. Per germline, CDR1 LNHNV and CDR2 YYDKDF (reference sequence). This CDR3 region has 12 residues. The CDR3 nucleotides read TGTGCCACCAGCATAGGGGAAGAGGGCTACACCCTC. This gives the protein CATSIGEEGYTL.

This clone was seen at least ten times. The chain uses TRBV10-3 and TRBJ2-1; 7 bases fit TRBD2. Germline CDR1 reads ENHRY; CDR2 reads SYGVKD. Germline trimming cut 3 bases from V and 7 bases from J; bases unmatched to any gene: 6. The CDR3 totals 14 residues. In DNA, the CDR3 is TGTGCCATCAGTGATCGCGGGAGTAAAAATGAGCAGTTCTTC. Translated: CAISDRGSKNEQFF.

As regards this clone: One junction end disagrees with the germline gene, perhaps due to a read error. This chain uses TRBV28 with TRBJ2-7; D might be TRBD1 or TRBD2, each matching 5 bases. The CDR3 runs 17 residues. Per germline, CDR1 MDHEN and CDR2 SYDVKM. CDR3 nucleotide sequence: TGTGCCAGCAGTTCCCTCGTTGGGACCCGGAGCTCCTACGAGCAGAACTTC. It codes for CASSSLVGTRSSYEQNF. Full variable domain (rest looked up from reference TRBV28 and TRBJ2-7): DVKVTQSSRYLVKRTGEKVFLECVQDMDHENMFWYRQDPGLGLRLIYFSYDVKMKEKGDIPEGYSVSREKKERFSLILESASTNQTSMYLCASSSLVGTRSSYEQNFGPGTRLTVT.

This clone appeared a few times. V gene TRBV7-3 combines with J gene TRBJ2-3; D unclear. The CDR3 runs to 14 residues. Germline CDR1 SGHTA, CDR2 FQGTGA. With 2 bases removed from V and 1 base from J, the gap between germline ends came to 7 bases. DNA for the CDR3: TGTGCCAGCAGCTTATATTTCGGCACAGATACGCAGTATTTT. It codes for CASSLYFGTDTQYF.

The chain recombines TRBV13 with TRBJ1-1; D is ambiguous. The CDR3 contains 14 residues. The V gene's germline CDR1 is PRHDT and CDR2 FYEKMQ (reference sequence). The V end lost 1 base, the J end lost 1 base, and 7 bases lay between the germline ends. The CDR3 here is CASSLVRQNTEAFF. CDR3 in DNA: TGTGCCAGCAGCTTAGTGCGGCAGAACACTGAAGCTTTCTTT.

This clone showed up many times. With a much larger clone just one base away, this may be a read error. The chain has TRBV12-3 or TRBV12-4 and TRBJ2-6, with D perhaps given as TRBD1 or TRBD2 (5 bases each). CDR3 size: 16 residues. The CDR3 nucleotides are TGTGCCAGCAGTTTACGATCGGGGTCTGGGGCCAACGTCCTGGCTTTC. Its protein product is CASSLRSGSGANVLAF.

The chain recombines TRBV9 with TRBJ2-1, with D possibly being TRBD2 (5 bases). Deletions cut 0 bases from V and 4 bases from J, with 14 bases between. The CDR3 extends over 16 amino acids. The germline gives CDR1 SGDLS, CDR2 YYNGEE. The CDR3 nucleotides are TGTGCCAGCAGCGTAGCGTGTTGCGGGCGGTACAATGAGCAGTTCTTC. Its protein is CASSVACCGRYNEQFF.

There are many counts of this clone. This chain uses TRBV20-1 with TRBJ2-3, with 8 positions matching TRBD1. The ends lost 7 bases at V and 1 base at J; junction bases unmatched: 4. The CDR3 extends over 13 amino acids. Germline CDR1 reads DFQATT; CDR2 reads SNEGSKA (reference sequence). The CDR3 DNA reads TGCAGTGTCTCGGACAGGGGCACAGATACGCAGTATTTT. It encodes CSVSDRGTDTQYF.